The rows below give T cell receptor beta chains drawn from one sample of a study of blood T cell repertoires in COVID-19. Assay: immunoSEQ multiplex PCR; the TCRdb copy retains only in-frame clones and omits some. The sample yields approximately 110,000 clones, about two thirds seen once. The sample taken for sequencing was peripheral blood. The receptors derive from a human donor with acute or convalescent COVID-19. The donor label of this sample is uncertain. Each CDR3 is given with its conserved first and last residue. D genes are given only for firm matches. Part of the rows lack a size; the others show once, few, many or a class for expanded clones.

v_call,j_call,clone_size,d_call,cdr3_aa,cdr3_nt
TRBV19,TRBJ1-6,-,-,CASSDRRSSPLHF,TGTGCCAGTAGTGATCGGAGGTCTTCACCCCTCCACTTT
TRBV5-8,TRBJ2-5,-,TRBD2,CASSPEGTMWETQYF,TGTGCCAGCAGCCCGGAAGGGACTATGTGGGAGACCCAGTACTTC
TRBV11-1,TRBJ2-2,many,-,CASRSEAGELFF,TGTGCCAGCAGGTCTGAGGCCGGGGAGCTGTTTTTT
TRBV7-2,TRBJ2-1,few,TRBD2,CASSLVGGDYNEQFF,TGTGCCAGCAGCTTAGTCGGGGGGGATTACAATGAGCAGTTCTTC
TRBV29-1,TRBJ1-1,many,-,CSAGGQNTEAFF,TGCAGCGCGGGGGGGCAGAACACTGAAGCTTTCTTT
TRBV7-8,TRBJ2-4,-,TRBD1,CASSSIRDSASKNIQYF,TGTGCCAGCAGCTCCATCCGGGACAGCGCTAGCAAAAACATTCAGTACTTC
TRBV21-1,TRBJ2-3,-,-,CASKTAGGRSSDTQYF,TGTGCCAGCAAAACGGCGGGGGGCCGTAGTTCAGATACGCAGTATTTT
TRBV9,TRBJ1-3,-,TRBD1,CASSVDRDRGRNTIYF,TGTGCCAGCAGCGTAGACCGGGACAGGGGTAGAAACACCATATATTTT
TRBV29-1,TRBJ2-2,-,TRBD1,CSVYRGTGELFF,TGCAGCGTTTACAGGGGCACCGGGGAGCTGTTTTTT
TRBV11-2,TRBJ1-6,few,-,CASSRQDISYPLHF,TGTGCCAGCAGCCGACAGGACATTTCATACCCCCTCCACTTT
TRBV12-5,TRBJ1-3,-,-,CASGLSGYGDTIYF,TGTGCTAGTGGTTTGTCGGGGTACGGGGACACCATATATTTT
TRBV5-1,TRBJ2-7,-,TRBD1,CASSLGQGATSEQYF,TGCGCCAGCAGCTTGGGCCAGGGGGCAACATCCGAGCAGTACTTC
TRBV6-6,TRBJ2-2,-,-,CASTQVGAGELFF,TGTGCCAGCACCCAGGTCGGGGCCGGGGAGCTGTTTTTT
TRBV5-4,TRBJ1-1,-,-,CASRPTGNTEAFF,TGTGCCAGCAGACCAACAGGGAACACTGAAGCTTTCTTT
TRBV3-1/TRBV3-2,TRBJ1-2,-,TRBD1,CASRDRANYGYTF,TGTGCCAGCAGGGACAGGGCTAACTATGGCTACACCTTC
TRBV20-1,TRBJ1-6,-,-,CSASARFGLRSPLHF,TGCAGTGCTAGTGCCAGATTCGGGTTACGGTCACCCCTCCACTTT
TRBV5-4,TRBJ2-2,-,-,CASSLEQVRTGELFF,TGTGCCAGCAGCTTGGAACAGGTCCGGACCGGGGAGCTGTTTTTT
TRBV4-2,TRBJ2-1,few,TRBD2,CASSQEFQRGPYNEQFF,TGTGCCAGCAGCCAAGAATTTCAGCGGGGGCCCTACAATGAGCAGTTCTTC
TRBV7-2,TRBJ1-1,-,TRBD1,CASSIQGWTGAVAFF,TGTGCCAGCAGCATACAAGGGTGGACAGGGGCCGTTGCTTTCTTT
TRBV27,TRBJ2-7,-,TRBD2,CASSLSYGGVTYEQYF,TGTGCCAGCAGTTTATCATACGGGGGGGTCACCTACGAGCAGTACTTC
TRBV2,TRBJ2-4,-,-,CASNRDGGTKNIQYF,TGTGCCAGCAACAGGGATGGCGGAACCAAAAACATTCAGTACTTC
TRBV10-2,TRBJ1-4,-,TRBD1,CASSESGGQVARKLFF,TGCGCCAGCAGTGAGTCCGGGGGACAGGTCGCTCGAAAACTGTTTTTT
TRBV6-2/TRBV6-3,TRBJ1-5,-,-,CASSVAGTSRQPQHF,TGTGCCAGCAGTGTGGCCGGGACAAGTCGTCAGCCCCAGCATTTT
TRBV19,TRBJ1-3,once,TRBD1,CASSHRGQGNTIYF,TGTGCCAGTAGCCACAGGGGGCAAGGAAACACCATATATTTT
TRBV7-2,TRBJ1-6,-,TRBD1,CASSLGPGQGIYNSPLHF,TGTGCCAGCAGCTTAGGGCCGGGACAGGGGATCTATAATTCACCCCTCCACTTT
TRBV6-4,TRBJ2-3,few,TRBD1,CASSDSRTGEFDTQYF,TGTGCCAGCAGTGACTCCAGGACAGGGGAGTTTGATACGCAGTATTTT
TRBV29-1,TRBJ1-2,-,TRBD1,CSAWDRAYGYTF,TGCAGCGCTTGGGACAGGGCCTATGGCTACACCTTC
TRBV13,TRBJ1-1,-,-,CADSGGSRGYTEAFF,TGTGCCGACTCGGGAGGGTCGAGAGGGTACACTGAAGCTTTCTTT
TRBV29-1,TRBJ1-4,-,-,CSGRSGGGDEKLFF,TGCAGCGGAAGGTCTGGTGGGGGCGATGAAAAACTGTTTTTT
TRBV5-1,TRBJ1-2,-,TRBD1,CASSPIPTGSYGYTF,TGCGCCAGCAGCCCTATCCCGACAGGGAGCTATGGCTACACCTTC
TRBV27,TRBJ1-1,few,TRBD1,CASTKLTGMNTEAFF,TGTGCCAGCACTAAACTGACAGGGATGAACACTGAAGCTTTCTTT
TRBV6-5,TRBJ1-2,-,-,CASSTPRGYGYTF,TGTGCCAGCAGCACCCCCCGAGGCTATGGCTACACCTTC
TRBV4-1,TRBJ2-7,-,TRBD1,CASSQGWTGGSYEQYF,TGCGCCAGCAGCCAAGGCTGGACAGGGGGCTCCTACGAGCAGTACTTC
TRBV11-2,TRBJ1-2,-,TRBD1,CASSPDRVGNYGYTF,TGTGCCAGCAGCCCCGACAGGGTGGGGAACTATGGCTACACCTTC
TRBV6-4,TRBJ1-2,-,-,CASSDSATGYGYTF,TGTGCCAGCAGTGACTCGGCAACAGGGTATGGCTACACCTTC
TRBV28,TRBJ1-2,-,-,CASSSGGYTF,TGTGCCAGCAGCTCGGGGGGCTACACCTTC
TRBV6-5,TRBJ2-1,-,-,CASSFVFPQQFF,TGTGCCAGCAGTTTCGTCTTTCCCCAGCAGTTCTTC
TRBV6-1,TRBJ1-5,-,-,CASSEPGGYQPQHF,TGTGCCAGCAGTGAACCCGGGGGTTACCAGCCCCAGCATTTT
TRBV6-1,TRBJ2-2,-,-,CASSETREGVGTLFF,TGTGCCAGCAGTGAAACCAGGGAAGGGGTTGGTACGCTGTTTTTT
TRBV9,TRBJ1-3,-,-,CASNPRGSSGNTIYF,TGTGCCAGCAACCCAAGGGGCAGCTCTGGAAACACCATATATTTT
TRBV9,TRBJ2-2,-,-,CASSVDGGNTGELFF,TGTGCCAGCAGCGTAGACGGGGGAAACACCGGGGAGCTGTTTTTT
TRBV5-4,TRBJ2-2,-,TRBD2,CASSATSGGSAGELFF,TGTGCCAGCAGCGCGACTAGCGGGGGGTCAGCCGGGGAGCTGTTTTTT
TRBV6-5,TRBJ2-2,-,TRBD1,CASSRQGANTGELFF,TGTGCCAGCAGCCGACAGGGGGCGAACACCGGGGAGCTGTTTTTT
TRBV2,TRBJ2-3,-,TRBD2,CASSELGGGATDTQYF,TGTGCCAGCAGTGAATTAGGCGGGGGGGCCACAGATACGCAGTATTTT
TRBV30,TRBJ1-2,few,TRBD1,CAWSQQGRYGYTF,TGTGCCTGGAGTCAACAGGGGCGCTATGGCTACACCTTC
TRBV3-1/TRBV3-2,TRBJ1-2,-,-,CASSPGHWANYGYTF,TGTGCCAGCAGTCCGGGACATTGGGCCAACTATGGCTACACCTTC